Listed here are 18 T cell receptor beta chains from one sample, sequenced in a study of T cell responses to AZD1222 COVID-19 vaccine. Profiled with immunoSEQ multiplex PCR; TCRdb holds only in-frame clones, not every one. The sample includes about 100,000 clones, about 92% of them seen just once. Sample: peripheral blood, taken on day 0 of AZD1222 vaccination. Every receptor here comes from an adult in good health.

This chain uses TRBV6-5 with TRBJ2-2; D not certain. CDR3 length: 16 residues. Trimming stripped 3 bases from V and 1 base from J, with 12 bases between. Germline CDR1 and CDR2: MNHEY and SVGAGI. CDR3 amino acids: CASSYEVAVNTGELFF. The DNA for the CDR3 is TGTGCCAGCAGTTATGAGGTCGCCGTGAACACCGGGGAGCTGTTTTTT.

This chain uses TRBV19 with TRBJ2-7, with unresolved D. V was cut by 5 bases and J by 5 bases, with 19 bases left in between. The CDR3 length is 15 residues. The germline V gene encodes CDR1 LNHDA and CDR2 SQIVND (reference sequence). CDR3 sequence reads: CASSSSQAGPDEQYF. Written as DNA, the CDR3 is TGTGCCAGTAGTTCCAGCCAGGCTGGCCCTGACGAGCAGTACTTC. Full variable domain (outside the CDR3, taken from reference TRBV19 and TRBJ2-7): DGGITQSPKYLFRKEGQNVTLSCEQNLNHDAMYWYRQDPGQGLRLIYYSQIVNDFQKGDIAEGYSVSREKKESFPLTVTSAQKNPTAFYLCASSSSQAGPDEQYFGPGTRLTVT.

V and J are TRBV27 and TRBJ1-1; unclear D gene. There are 12 residues in the CDR3. CDR1 and CDR2 (germline): MNHEY, SMNVEV (reference sequence). V lost 8 bases, J lost 5 bases, and 12 bases lay in between. As DNA, the CDR3 is TGTGCCAGCCTCTCTGGCAGGACTGAAGCTTTCTTT. Translation: CASLSGRTEAFF.

The rearrangement links TRBV4-3 to TRBJ1-2, with TRBD1 identical over 10 bases. Germline values: CDR1 LGHNA, CDR2 YSLEER. CDR3 length: 15 residues. V shed 1 base, J shed 5 bases, and the junction held 4 bases outside the gene matches. The CDR3 reads CASSQGQGAQYGYTF. The CDR3 DNA sequence: TGCGCCAGCAGCCAAGGACAGGGGGCACAGTATGGCTACACCTTC.

The V gene is TRBV19, the J gene TRBJ1-1; D is undetermined. The CDR3 sequence is 12 residues long. Looked up from germline, CDR1 is LNHDA and CDR2 is SQIVND (reference sequence). The V gene lost 7 bases and the J gene lost 6 bases, with 12 bases spanning the gap. The CDR3 here is CASTSRFAEAFF. The CDR3 DNA reads TGTGCCAGTACGAGCAGGTTCGCTGAAGCTTTCTTT.

The sample holds a few counts of this clone. V usage is TRBV29-1 and J usage is TRBJ2-1, with a weak D call TRBD1 (7 bases). The CDR3 covers 14 residues. Germline loops: CDR1 SQVTM, CDR2 ANQGSEA. V was cut by 4 bases and J by 8 bases, with 18 bases left in between. This CDR3 reads CSVVGFGRGDEQFF. DNA for the CDR3: TGCAGCGTTGTAGGTTTTGGCAGGGGGGATGAGCAGTTCTTC.

The J gene is TRBJ1-2, the V gene TRBV19, with a weak D call TRBD1 (6 bases). The V gene's germline CDR1 is LNHDA and CDR2 SQIVND (reference sequence). CDR3 length equals 15 residues. V lost 7 bases to trimming and J lost 2 bases, with 17 bases between them. The DNA of the CDR3 is TGTGCCAGTATGATCACCACAGGGTTGAACTATGGCTACACCTTC. Residues: CASMITTGLNYGYTF.

The chain couples TRBV6-5 to TRBJ2-7, with 9 nucleotides matching TRBD1. The junction had 7 bases not matched to a gene; V was cut back by 5 bases and J by 5 bases. The CDR3 spans 14 residues. Germline values: CDR1 MNHEY, CDR2 SVGAGI. CDR3 nucleotides: TGTGCCAGCAGTCGCCGGGACAGGGCGCACGAGCAGTACTTC. Amino acids: CASSRRDRAHEQYF.

The V gene is TRBV30, the J gene TRBJ2-5; D possibly corresponds to TRBD1 (6 bases). Trimming cost V 8 bases and J 2 bases, with 9 bases left between them. CDR3 length: 11 amino acids. Germline V gene data show CDR1 as GTSNPN and CDR2 as SVGIG (reference sequence). The CDR3 DNA is TGTGCCACCGGACAGCAAGAGACCCAGTACTTC. It specifies CATGQQETQYF.

This rearrangement joins TRBV7-3 to TRBJ2-2; possibly TRBD2 for D (5 bases). V lost 2 bases, J lost 6 bases, and 13 bases lay in between. The CDR3 covers 15 residues. Germline CDR1 and CDR2: SGHTA and FQGTGA. For the CDR3, the DNA is TGTGCCAGCAGCTTAGCAGTCGGGGAAGCCGGGGAGCTGTTTTTT. This translates into CASSLAVGEAGELFF.

The chain joins TRBV19 to TRBJ1-4; 8 bases are a match to TRBD1. Germline V gives CDR1 LNHDA, CDR2 SQIVND (reference sequence). The CDR3 covers 14 residues. Trimming at V came to 5 bases and at J to 7 bases, leaving 6 bases not matched to a gene. CDR3 sequence reads: CASSPGTGREKLFF. CDR3 sequence (DNA): TGTGCCAGTAGTCCAGGGACAGGACGTGAAAAACTGTTTTTT.

The chain joins TRBV7-7 to TRBJ2-1; D is undetermined. The V end lost 0 bases, the J end lost 2 bases, and 8 bases lay between the germline ends. This CDR3 is 15 amino acids long. Germline CDR1 and CDR2: SSHAT and FNYEAQ (reference sequence). The CDR3 region has the DNA TGTGCCAGCAGCTTAGCGCTAGGCCCCTACAATGAGCAGTTCTTC. Translation gives CASSLALGPYNEQFF.

This clone was seen a handful of times. CDR3 in amino acids: CASSYGGQGPFEQYF. CDR3 nucleotide sequence: TGTGCCAGCAGTTACGGGGGACAGGGCCCCTTTGAGCAGTACTTC. This chain links TRBV6-2 or TRBV6-3 with TRBJ2-7, with 9 bases identical to TRBD1. Germline V lookup: CDR1 MNHEY, CDR2 SVGEGT. J gave up 7 bases and V 2 bases, and 9 bases lay outside the gene matches. The CDR3 is 15 amino acids.

The chain carries TRBV14 and TRBJ1-2, with D tentatively TRBD1 (6 bases). The CDR3 extends over 15 amino acids. Germline V CDR1 and CDR2: SGHDN, FVKESK. V gave up 0 bases and J gave up 7 bases, with 15 bases separating them. For the CDR3, the DNA is TGTGCCAGCAGCCAAGAAATTACAGGGATCGCTGGCTACACCTTC. Translating gives CASSQEITGIAGYTF.

This chain uses TRBV6-1 with TRBJ2-5; 9 bases agree with TRBD2. The CDR3 sequence is 17 residues long. Trimming removed 0 bases from V and 2 bases from J; junction bases left unmatched: 7. CDR1 and CDR2 (germline): MNHNS, SASEGT. The CDR3 DNA reads as TGTGCCAGCAGTGAAGCGCTTAGCGGGGGCCTGCAAGAGACCCAGTACTTC. This encodes CASSEALSGGLQETQYF.

V usage is TRBV7-2 and J usage is TRBJ2-1; D unclear. Trimming stripped 0 bases from V and 5 bases from J, with 5 bases between. From germline, CDR1 is SGHTA and CDR2 FQGNSA. CDR3 length equals 13 residues. The CDR3 reads CASSLAPHNEQFF. As DNA, the CDR3 is TGTGCCAGCAGCTTAGCACCCCACAATGAGCAGTTCTTC.

The rearrangement uses TRBV2 and TRBJ2-1, with no clear D. Germline values: CDR1 SNHLY, CDR2 FYNNEI. There are 13 residues in the CDR3. The V and J ends lost 4 bases and 3 bases respectively, with 7 bases between them. The CDR3 DNA follows: TGTGCCAGCAGTGGCGGCAACTACAATGAGCAGTTCTTC. Translation gives CASSGGNYNEQFF.

The chain uses TRBV20-1 and TRBJ1-1, with D possibly being TRBD1 (5 bases). Trimming left V 8 bases short and J 2 bases short, with 9 bases between. Germline values: CDR1 DFQATT, CDR2 SNEGSKA (reference sequence). The CDR3 covers 11 residues. The DNA for the CDR3 is TGCAGTAAGCAGGGTAACACTGAAGCTTTCTTT. Translated, it gives CSKQGNTEAFF.